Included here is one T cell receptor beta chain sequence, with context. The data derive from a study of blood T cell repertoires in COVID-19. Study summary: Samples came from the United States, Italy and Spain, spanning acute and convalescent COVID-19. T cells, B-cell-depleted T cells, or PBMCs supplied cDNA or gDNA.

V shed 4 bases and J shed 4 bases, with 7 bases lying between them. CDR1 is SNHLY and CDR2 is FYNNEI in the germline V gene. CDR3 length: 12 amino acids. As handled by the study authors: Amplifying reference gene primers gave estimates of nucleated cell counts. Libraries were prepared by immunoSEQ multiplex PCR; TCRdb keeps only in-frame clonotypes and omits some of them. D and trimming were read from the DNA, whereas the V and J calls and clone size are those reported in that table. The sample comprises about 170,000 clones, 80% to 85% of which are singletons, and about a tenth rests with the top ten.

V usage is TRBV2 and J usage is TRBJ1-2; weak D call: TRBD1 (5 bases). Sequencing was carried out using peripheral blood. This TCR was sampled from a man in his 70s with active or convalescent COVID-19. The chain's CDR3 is CASSGQRYGYTF. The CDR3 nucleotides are TGTGCCAGCAGTGGACAGCGCTATGGCTACACCTTC.